This T cell receptor beta chain was retrieved from a study of cytomegalovirus exposure and HLA in healthy donors. Researchers ran the PCR with 60 Vbeta and 13 Jbeta primers. The method was immunoSEQ multiplex PCR; TCRdb's version includes in-frame clones alone and lacks a portion of them. Among about 110,000 clones listed, approximately 85% were seen once. From germline, CDR1 is MNHNY and CDR2 SVGAGI (reference sequence). CDR3 length: 15 amino acids. V gave up 6 bases and J gave up 5 bases, with 17 bases separating them. This clone was picked up a small number of times. This receptor was obtained from a man aged 50 to 60 in good health and CMV-seronegative. The material sequenced was PBMCs. The V and J genes are TRBV6-6 and TRBJ2-1, with D perhaps TRBD1 (6 bases). For the CDR3, the DNA is TGTGCCAGCAGGCCGGACAGATTTTCCCACAATGAGCAGTTCTTC. This translates into CASRPDRFSHNEQFF.